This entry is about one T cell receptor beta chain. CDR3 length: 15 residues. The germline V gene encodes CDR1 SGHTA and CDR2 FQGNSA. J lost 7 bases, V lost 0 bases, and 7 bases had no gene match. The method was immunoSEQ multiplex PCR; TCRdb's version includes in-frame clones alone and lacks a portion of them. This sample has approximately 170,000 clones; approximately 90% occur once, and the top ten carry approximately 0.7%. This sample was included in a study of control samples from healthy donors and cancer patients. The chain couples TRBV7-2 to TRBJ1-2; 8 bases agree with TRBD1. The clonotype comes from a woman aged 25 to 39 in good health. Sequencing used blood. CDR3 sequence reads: CASSLAQGARGGYTF. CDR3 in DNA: TGTGCCAGCAGCTTAGCGCAGGGGGCGCGGGGTGGCTACACCTTC.